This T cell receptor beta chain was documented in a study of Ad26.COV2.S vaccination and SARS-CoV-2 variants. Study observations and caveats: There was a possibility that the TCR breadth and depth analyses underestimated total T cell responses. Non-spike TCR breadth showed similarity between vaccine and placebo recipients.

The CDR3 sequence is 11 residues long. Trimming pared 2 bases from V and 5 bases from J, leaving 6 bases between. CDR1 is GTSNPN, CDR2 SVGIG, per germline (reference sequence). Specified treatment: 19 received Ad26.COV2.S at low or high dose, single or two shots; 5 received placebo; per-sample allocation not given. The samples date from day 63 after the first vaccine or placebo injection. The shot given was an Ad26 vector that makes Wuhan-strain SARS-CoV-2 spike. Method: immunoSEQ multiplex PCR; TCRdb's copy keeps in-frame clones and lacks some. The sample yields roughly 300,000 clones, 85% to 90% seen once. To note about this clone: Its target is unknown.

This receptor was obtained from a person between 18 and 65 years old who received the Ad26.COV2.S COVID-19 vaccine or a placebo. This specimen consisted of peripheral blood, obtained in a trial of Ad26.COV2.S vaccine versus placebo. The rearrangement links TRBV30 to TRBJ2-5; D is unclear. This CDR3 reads CAWSRYETQYF. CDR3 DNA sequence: TGTGCCTGGAGTAGGTACGAGACCCAGTACTTC.